The rows below give T cell receptor beta chains drawn from one sample of a study of beta chain features in type 1 diabetes. Sequencing used immunoSEQ multiplex PCR; TCRdb keeps in-frame clones, though not all of them. Among 900,000 or so clones listed, roughly 16% were seen once. Material: naive CD4+ T cells from blood. The receptors derive from a woman aged 18-30 years in good health. CDR3s include the opening cysteine and the closing phenylalanine or tryptophan. A D gene is named only where the DNA matches it firmly. Size tells how often a clone was seen (once, few, many) or the class of an expanded clone, and some rows leave it out.

NA | TRBJ2-1 | few | TRBV19 | CASFSGNEQFF | TGTGCCAGTTTTAGCGGAAATGAGCAGTTCTTC
NA | TRBJ1-1 | few | TRBV7-9 | CASSLEGAARGGEAFF | TGTGCCAGCAGCTTAGAGGGAGCCGCCCGCGGTGGGGAAGCTTTCTTT
NA | TRBJ1-1 | few | TRBV6-5 | CASSLGFRGTEAFF | TGTGCCAGCAGTTTGGGGTTCCGGGGGACTGAAGCTTTCTTT
TRBD2 | TRBJ2-1 | NA | TRBV6-5 | CASSYSILAGAEQFF | TGTGCCAGCAGTTACTCGATACTAGCGGGAGCTGAGCAGTTCTTC
NA | TRBJ1-3 | NA | TRBV7-9 | CASSLVGGSGNTIYF | TGTGCCAGCAGCTTAGTCGGGGGCTCTGGAAACACCATATATTTT
NA | TRBJ2-1 | few | TRBV9 | CASSVGAMGRSSYNEQFF | TGTGCCAGCAGCGTAGGCGCTATGGGGCGGAGCTCCTACAATGAGCAGTTCTTC
NA | TRBJ2-7 | NA | TRBV6-1 | CASPPVGRNFGEQYF | TGTGCCAGCCCTCCGGTTGGGAGGAACTTTGGCGAGCAGTACTTC
NA | TRBJ1-2 | few | TRBV5-1 | CASSMGHSLRGYTF | TGCGCCAGCAGCATGGGACACTCTCTGCGGGGCTACACCTTC
NA | TRBJ2-1 | few | TRBV6-1 | CASSEVRGDEQFF | TGTGCCAGCAGTGAAGTACGCGGGGATGAGCAGTTCTTC
NA | TRBJ1-3 | NA | TRBV9 | CASSVQEQTRSGNTIYF | TGTGCCAGCAGCGTACAGGAGCAGACACGCTCTGGAAACACCATATATTTT
TRBD1 | TRBJ2-7 | NA | TRBV4-1 | CASSQVSGGFEQYF | TGCGCCAGCAGCCAAGTCTCAGGGGGCTTCGAGCAGTACTTC
TRBD1 | TRBJ2-6 | few | TRBV7-8 | CASSRRDRGMSGANVLTF | TGTGCCAGCAGCCGCCGGGACAGGGGAATGTCTGGGGCCAACGTCCTGACTTTC
TRBD2 | TRBJ2-2 | few | TRBV4-3 | CASSQGPSGSIAGELFF | TGCGCCAGCAGCCAAGGCCCGAGCGGGAGTATTGCCGGGGAGCTGTTTTTT
NA | TRBJ1-3 | NA | TRBV6-5 | CAGGTSSGNTIYF | TGTGCCGGAGGGACAAGCTCTGGAAACACCATATATTTT
TRBD1 | TRBJ2-7 | NA | TRBV5-1 | CASSPGQGSYEQYF | TGCGCCAGCAGCCCGGGACAGGGTTCCTACGAGCAGTACTTC
NA | TRBJ1-1 | NA | TRBV2 | CASSVLKNTEAFF | TGTGCCAGCAGCGTCCTTAAGAACACTGAAGCTTTCTTT
NA | TRBJ2-2 | few | TRBV18 | CASSLAGLGANTGELFF | TGTGCCAGCTCACTAGCCGGCCTCGGGGCGAACACCGGGGAGCTGTTTTTT
NA | TRBJ1-3 | NA | TRBV11-2 | CASSPPPANENTIYF | TGTGCCAGCAGCCCACCTCCCGCAAACGAAAACACCATATATTTT
NA | TRBJ2-3 | NA | TRBV5-6 | CASSLTTTDTQYF | TGTGCCAGCAGCTTGACTACCACAGATACGCAGTATTTT
NA | TRBJ1-5 | few | TRBV10-3 | CATCSAWGNQPQHF | TGTGCCACCTGCTCGGCCTGGGGCAATCAGCCCCAGCATTTT
NA | TRBJ2-7 | NA | TRBV7-2 | CASSLGGTVGYEQYF | TGTGCCAGCAGCTTAGGTGGTACAGTCGGCTACGAGCAGTACTTC
TRBD2 | TRBJ2-5 | NA | TRBV6-6 | CASSPEMLAGVTQYF | TGTGCCAGCAGCCCCGAGATGCTAGCGGGAGTGACCCAGTACTTC
TRBD1 | TRBJ2-4 | few | TRBV18 | CASSPSGQAQNIQYF | TGTGCCAGCTCACCCTCGGGACAGGCCCAAAACATTCAGTACTTC
TRBD1 | TRBJ2-3 | NA | TRBV19 | CASSATGTGGRDTQYF | TGTGCCAGTAGTGCTACCGGGACAGGGGGAAGAGATACGCAGTATTTT
NA | TRBJ1-5 | few | TRBV6-5 | CASSFFADQPQHF | TGTGCCAGCAGTTTCTTTGCAGATCAGCCCCAGCATTTT
TRBD2 | TRBJ2-2 | NA | TRBV19 | CASKRTSGSLVNTGELFF | TGTGCCAGTAAAAGGACTAGCGGGAGTTTAGTGAACACCGGGGAGCTGTTTTTT
TRBD2 | TRBJ2-1 | few | TRBV18 | CASSPGAGSYNEQFF | TGTGCCAGCTCACCGGGAGCGGGGTCCTACAATGAGCAGTTCTTC